This T cell receptor beta chain was identified during a study of blood T cells in healthy people across ages. Study results and caveats: Age brought a roughly linear fall in TCR beta diversity measured per million T cells. No one knew whether donors had CMV, which possibly confounded expanded clonotype changes.

A remark on this clonotype: The antigen remains unidentified.

The CDR3 consists of 15 residues. V was cut by 2 bases and J by 0 bases, with 12 bases left in between. Germline assignment: CDR1 DFQATT and CDR2 SNEGSKA (reference sequence). A second about 7 to 12 cycle PCR used barcoded and J-beta primers. Carrying 12 random nucleotides, a template-switch adaptor labeled each individual cDNA molecule. Paired-end reads containing CDR3 totaled no fewer than 3 million for each sample. In TCRdb, the 5' RACE reads were re-called with MiXCR into one record per CDR3 protein. The table lists about 680,000 distinct CDR3 sequences, roughly 49% of them singletons, with about a third in the top ten.

Sequenced material: blood. This TCR came from a woman aged 55-70 years in good health. The V call is TRBV20-1, the J call TRBJ2-3; weak D call: TRBD2 (6 bases). This chain's CDR3 is CSARSPGTSTDTQYF. The CDR3 DNA is TGCAGTGCTAGATCCCCTGGGACTAGCACAGATACGCAGTATTTT.